These 30 T cell receptor beta chains were all obtained from the same sample, sequenced in a study of T cells in Graves' hyperthyroidism and ophthalmopathy. There were TCR beta CDR3 regions amplified from RNA transcripts. The TCR CDR3 first-round RT-PCR relied on the HTBI primer set. TCRdb processed the multiplex PCR reads anew with MiXCR; each CDR3 protein has one entry. The table has almost 500,000 distinct CDR3 sequences, approximately 23% seen once. The sequencing sample was made of blood. The receptors were gathered from a woman in her 70s with Graves' ophthalmopathy.

V usage is TRBV2 and J usage is TRBJ1-4, with a weak D call TRBD1 (6 bases). Germline loops: CDR1 SNHLY, CDR2 FYNNEI. This CDR3 has 15 residues. Trimming cost V 2 bases and J 8 bases, with 15 bases left between them. CDR3 loop: CASSELTGGGEKLFF. The CDR3 DNA reads as TGTGCCAGCAGTGAATTAACTGGGGGCGGCGAAAAACTGTTTTTT.

Only a few counts were recorded for this clonotype. The V gene is TRBV5-1, the J gene TRBJ2-1; 7 bases match TRBD1. The V gene's germline CDR1 is SGHRS and CDR2 YFSETQ. The CDR3 covers 15 residues. J lost 5 bases, V lost 3 bases, and 8 bases had no gene match. The CDR3 loop reads CASSSGQNYHNEQFF. The DNA of the CDR3 is TGCGCCAGCAGCTCGGGACAGAATTACCACAATGAGCAGTTCTTC.

Points on this clonotype: Sequence at one end of the junction differs from germline and may be a read error. The chain joins TRBV12-3 or TRBV12-4 to TRBJ2-1; TRBD2 matches 7 bases. The CDR3 loop spans 14 amino acids. The CDR3 region is CASSTSVLDNEQFF. CDR3 DNA sequence: TGCGCCAGCAGTACTAGCGTATTGGACAATGAGCAGTTCTTC.

This clonotype was detected ten times or more. The rearrangement joins TRBV28 to TRBJ2-3; 8 positions agree with TRBD2. CDR1 and CDR2 (germline): MDHEN, SYDVKM. The CDR3 consists of 16 residues. V lost 3 bases, J lost 1 base, and 6 bases stayed unmatched. This CDR3 is CASSLGGRRGTDTQYF. CDR3 sequence (DNA): TGTGCCAGCAGTTTGGGCGGGAGGAGGGGCACAGATACGCAGTATTTT.

The chain recombines TRBV18 with TRBJ1-6; D not certain. The germline gives CDR1 KGHSH, CDR2 LQKENI. There are 13 residues in the CDR3. V was cut by 6 bases and J by 6 bases, with 9 bases left in between. The CDR3 DNA follows: TGTGCCAGCTCTCGGGAAGGTAATTCACCCCTCCACTTT. It translates to CASSREGNSPLHF.

The chain links TRBV7-2 to TRBJ1-1; no clear D. The CDR3 is 12 amino acids. Trimming removed 0 bases from V and 10 bases from J, with 9 bases in between. Per the germline V gene, CDR1 is SGHTA and CDR2 is FQGNSA. The CDR3 loop is CASSLARLGAFF. For the CDR3, the DNA is TGTGCCAGCAGCTTAGCTAGGTTGGGAGCTTTCTTT.

The chain has TRBV15 and TRBJ1-2, with a tentative D call TRBD1 (5 bases). The germline CDR1 and CDR2 sequences are LNHNV and YYDKDF (reference sequence). The CDR3 covers 14 residues. Trimming pared 0 bases from V and 8 bases from J, leaving 13 bases between. CDR3 protein: CATSREGGSLGYTF. The CDR3 DNA is TGTGCCACCAGCAGAGAGGGGGGTTCTTTGGGCTACACCTTC.

V and J are TRBV9 and TRBJ1-1, with D uncertain. The CDR3 runs to 14 residues. The germline V gene has CDR1 SGDLS and CDR2 YYNGEE. Trimming removed 4 bases at V and 0 bases at J, with 10 bases between. Here the CDR3 DNA reads TGTGCCAGCAGCCCCCCGGTATTGAACACTGAAGCTTTCTTT. Its protein product is CASSPPVLNTEAFF.

This clonotype appeared a few times. The V gene is TRBV18, the J gene TRBJ2-1; 14 bases align to TRBD2. Germline V gene data show CDR1 as KGHSH and CDR2 as LQKENI. CDR3 length: 17 amino acids. J was trimmed by 5 bases and V by 3 bases; bases with no gene match: 6. CDR3 sequence: CASSPAGLAGVHNEQFF. CDR3 nucleotides: TGTGCCAGCTCACCGGCGGGACTAGCGGGAGTCCACAATGAGCAGTTCTTC.

This chain's CDR3 is CAWSVGLRGGMNEKLFF. CDR3 DNA: TGTGCCTGGAGTGTAGGCCTAAGGGGGGGTATGAATGAAAAACTGTTTTTT. This rearrangement joins TRBV30 to TRBJ1-4, with D perhaps TRBD1 (6 bases). This CDR3 contains 17 residues. CDR1 is GTSNPN, CDR2 SVGIG, per germline (reference sequence). With 0 bases removed from V and 5 bases from J, the gap between germline ends came to 19 bases.

This chain links TRBV11-3 with TRBJ2-1, with 8 bases identical to TRBD2. This CDR3 spans 15 amino acids. V dropped 5 bases and J dropped 9; count of bases not matched to a gene: 12. Germline loops: CDR1 SGHNT, CDR2 YENEEA. The DNA of the CDR3 is TGTGCCAGCAGCCCCGGGCTAGCGGGCAGCAGTGAGCAGTTCTTC. It specifies CASSPGLAGSSEQFF.

This clonotype was recorded many times. This chain links TRBV27 with TRBJ2-3; TRBD1 matches 10 bases. V shed 4 bases and J 1 base; nucleotides not matched to a gene: 5. Looked up from germline, CDR1 is MNHEY and CDR2 is SMNVEV (reference sequence). The length of the CDR3 is 16 residues. CDR3 in DNA: TGTGCCAGCAGTTCTTACGGGACAGGGGGCACAGATACGCAGTATTTT. Translation gives CASSSYGTGGTDTQYF.

CDR3 sequence reads: CASSIDGTVNYGYTF. Written as DNA, the CDR3 is TGTGCCAGTAGTATAGATGGGACAGTCAACTATGGCTACACCTTC. This rearrangement joins TRBV19 to TRBJ1-2; 7 bases fit TRBD1. Germline V lookup: CDR1 LNHDA, CDR2 SQIVND (reference sequence). This CDR3 is built from 15 residues. V shed 0 bases and J 2 bases; nucleotides not matched to a gene: 3.

The V call is TRBV6-2 or TRBV6-3, the J call TRBJ2-7; 10 bases fit TRBD2. V was clipped by 6 bases and J by 2 bases; unmatched bases: 4. Per the germline V gene, CDR1 is MNHEY and CDR2 is SVGEGT. This CDR3 is built from 14 residues. The CDR3 coding sequence is TGTGCCAGCAGGCAAGCGGGAGGGCCCTACGAGCAGTACTTC. Its translation: CASRQAGGPYEQYF.

V is TRBV20-1 and J is TRBJ1-4; 11 positions agree with TRBD1. The CDR3 loop spans 15 amino acids. The V segment lost 2 bases and the J segment 7 bases; nucleotides outside the gene matches: 6. Germline V lookup: CDR1 DFQATT, CDR2 SNEGSKA (reference sequence). CDR3 nucleotide sequence: TGCAGTGCTAGACCGGGACAGGGGGTGGGTGAAAAACTGTTTTTT. Its translation: CSARPGQGVGEKLFF.

A few counts support this clonotype. This chain connects TRBV6-1 to TRBJ1-3; maybe TRBD1 (5 bases). The germline CDR1 and CDR2 sequences are MNHNS and SASEGT. This CDR3 contains 13 residues. Trimming shortened V by 10 bases and J by 0 bases, and 10 bases separated the two germline ends. The CDR3 loop is CATRRGSGNTIYF. The CDR3 DNA sequence: TGTGCCACTCGGAGGGGCTCTGGAAACACCATATATTTT.

At least ten counts were recorded for this clonotype. V usage is TRBV5-1 and J usage is TRBJ2-1; TRBD1 matches at 7 bases. This CDR3 spans 13 amino acids. With 1 base clipped from V and 5 bases from J, the junction kept 0 bases outside the gene matches. Germline CDR1 reads SGHRS; CDR2 reads YFSETQ. The DNA of the CDR3 is TGCGCCAGCAGCTTGACAGGGGACAATGAGCAGTTCTTC. As protein: CASSLTGDNEQFF.

The sample holds a few counts of this clonotype. A much larger clone is a single base away; this may be a read error. This chain joins TRBV28 and TRBJ1-1; D is unresolved. The CDR3 is 14 residues long. Germline V gene data show CDR1 as MDHEN and CDR2 as SYDVKM. DNA of the CDR3: TGTGCCGGCAGTCACCAGGACTCTTTCACTGAAGCTTTCTTT. It is translated as CAGSHQDSFTEAFF.

This clonotype was seen a few times. Relative to the germline gene, one junction end is altered; a read error may explain this. The chain links TRBV27 to TRBJ2-7, with 7 bases matching TRBD1. The germline V gene encodes CDR1 MNHEY and CDR2 SMNVEV (reference sequence). This CDR3 is built from 13 residues. CDR3 nucleotide sequence: TGTGCCAGCAGTTTAGGGACAGATTACGTGCAGTACTTC. Protein product: CASSLGTDYVQYF.

The V call is TRBV6-2 or TRBV6-3, the J call TRBJ1-2, with D unclear. Trimming left V 6 bases short and J 4 bases short, with 9 bases between. Germline V gives CDR1 MNHEY, CDR2 SVGEGT. There are 12 residues in the CDR3. The CDR3 nucleotides read TGTGCCAGCAGGGAGGGTCCCTATGGCTACACCTTC. It encodes CASREGPYGYTF.

The chain links TRBV30 to TRBJ2-5, with TRBD1 matching 11 bases. Losses at the gene ends were 0 bases for V and 4 bases for J; bases not matched to a gene: 4. The CDR3 totals 15 residues. CDR1 is GTSNPN, CDR2 SVGIG, per germline (reference sequence). The CDR3 DNA follows: TGTGCCTGGAGTGTACGGGACAGGGGGTTAGAGACCCAGTACTTC. This gives the protein CAWSVRDRGLETQYF.

J is TRBJ1-4 and V is TRBV20-1; D call uncertain. There are 12 residues in the CDR3. Trimming shortened V by 6 bases and J by 12 bases, and 17 bases separated the two germline ends. CDR1 is DFQATT, CDR2 SNEGSKA, per germline (reference sequence). CDR3 amino acids: CSAPTLARELFF. The CDR3 DNA sequence: TGCAGTGCCCCCACCTTGGCGCGGGAACTGTTTTTT.

This clonotype was observed a handful of times. The chain is built from TRBV18 and TRBJ1-5; D gene uncertain. Germline V CDR1 and CDR2: KGHSH, LQKENI. The V and J ends lost 8 bases and 3 bases respectively, with 11 bases between them. The CDR3 consists of 13 residues. The CDR3 DNA follows: TGTGCCAGCCGCAAGAGGGACAATCAGCCCCAGCATTTT. As protein: CASRKRDNQPQHF. The full variable domain, rest sourced from reference TRBV18 and TRBJ1-5, is NAGVMQNPRHLVRRRGQEARLRCSPMKGHSHVYWYRQLPEEGLKFMVYLQKENIIDESGMPKERFSAEFPKEGPSILRIQQVVRGDSAAYFCASRKRDNQPQHFGDGTRLSIL.

The rearrangement links TRBV3-1 to TRBJ1-1, with D hard to call. Trimming cost V 2 bases and J 2 bases, with 9 bases left between them. The length of the CDR3 is 14 residues. CDR1 LGHDT and CDR2 YNNKEL come from the germline V gene (reference sequence). The CDR3 sequence is CASSQSDNNTEAFF. CDR3 nucleotides: TGTGCCAGCAGCCAATCTGACAATAACACTGAAGCTTTCTTT.

This clonotype came up a few times. V usage is TRBV5-1 and J usage is TRBJ1-1, with 8 bases lining up with TRBD1. The CDR3 consists of 16 residues. With 5 bases clipped from V and 1 base from J, the junction kept 10 bases outside the gene matches. Germline assignment: CDR1 SGHRS and CDR2 YFSETQ. The CDR3 sequence: CASSYDGQGGNTEAFF. The CDR3 nucleotides are TGCGCCAGCAGTTATGACGGACAGGGAGGGAACACTGAAGCTTTCTTT.

V gene TRBV9 combines with J gene TRBJ1-4; no definite D call. The CDR3 runs 13 residues. V was cut by 0 bases and J by 10 bases, with 10 bases left in between. Germline lookup yields CDR1 SGDLS and CDR2 YYNGEE. The CDR3 sequence: CASSVVDQGKLFF. Here the CDR3 DNA reads TGTGCCAGCAGCGTAGTCGACCAAGGAAAACTGTTTTTT.

V is TRBV3-1 and J is TRBJ2-4, with TRBD2 as a possible D gene (6 bases). The CDR3 sequence is 13 residues long. V lost 2 bases, J lost 13 bases, and 15 bases lay in between. Per the germline V gene, CDR1 is LGHDT and CDR2 is YNNKEL (reference sequence). The CDR3 coding sequence is TGTGCCAGCAGCCAAAGTCCCGGGAGCATGCAGTACTTC. This codes for CASSQSPGSMQYF.

The gene calls are TRBV20-1 and TRBJ2-7; 8 bases map to TRBD2. V was pared by 0 bases and J by 6 bases, with 7 bases of the junction left unmatched. Per germline, CDR1 DFQATT and CDR2 SNEGSKA (reference sequence). This CDR3 contains 14 residues. In nucleotides, the CDR3 is TGCAGTGCTAGAGAGGGAGCGGGAGCCGGCGAGCAGTACTTC. This translates into CSAREGAGAGEQYF.

This chain links TRBV20-1 with TRBJ2-5; TRBD2 matches 9 bases. The CDR3 contains 14 residues. The trim removed 6 bases at V and 5 bases at J, leaving 10 bases unmatched. Germline loops: CDR1 DFQATT, CDR2 SNEGSKA (reference sequence). DNA of the CDR3: TGCAGTGCCCCTCCGGCGGGAGGGCGGGAGACCCAGTACTTC. Translation gives CSAPPAGGRETQYF.

The chain carries TRBV18 and TRBJ2-7; 9 bases align to TRBD2. V lost 6 bases to trimming and J lost 3 bases; unmatched junction nucleotides: 9. Germline V CDR1 and CDR2: KGHSH, LQKENI. The CDR3 extends over 15 amino acids. CDR3 region: CASSFTGTSLYEQYF. CDR3 DNA: TGTGCCAGCTCTTTCACCGGGACTAGCCTCTACGAGCAGTACTTC.